The source of this T cell receptor beta chain is a study of blood T cell repertoires in COVID-19. Study details: Donors in the United States, Italy and Spain gave samples during acute or convalescent COVID-19. Sample material is recorded as cDNA or gDNA derived from T cells, B-cell-depleted T cells, or PBMCs.

The CDR3 totals 15 residues. CDR1 and CDR2 from the germline V gene are MGHRA and YSYEKL. V lost 1 base, J lost 0 bases, and 10 bases lay in between. Source study methods: For nucleated cells, counts were estimated from reference gene primer amplification. Generated by immunoSEQ multiplex PCR, the TCRdb table keeps only in-frame clones and is missing some. V and J calls plus clone size are reproduced from that table; the DNA served to infer D and trimming. The sample yields approximately 69,000 clones, roughly four fifths seen once. Material: peripheral blood. The rearrangement joins TRBV4-1 to TRBJ2-7; the D gene is possibly TRBD2 (5 bases). The sequence was obtained from a woman in her seventies with acute or convalescent COVID-19. The CDR3 sequence is CASSQAGSYSYEQYF. The CDR3 DNA follows: TGCGCCAGCAGCCAAGCGGGGTCCTACTCCTACGAGCAGTACTTC.